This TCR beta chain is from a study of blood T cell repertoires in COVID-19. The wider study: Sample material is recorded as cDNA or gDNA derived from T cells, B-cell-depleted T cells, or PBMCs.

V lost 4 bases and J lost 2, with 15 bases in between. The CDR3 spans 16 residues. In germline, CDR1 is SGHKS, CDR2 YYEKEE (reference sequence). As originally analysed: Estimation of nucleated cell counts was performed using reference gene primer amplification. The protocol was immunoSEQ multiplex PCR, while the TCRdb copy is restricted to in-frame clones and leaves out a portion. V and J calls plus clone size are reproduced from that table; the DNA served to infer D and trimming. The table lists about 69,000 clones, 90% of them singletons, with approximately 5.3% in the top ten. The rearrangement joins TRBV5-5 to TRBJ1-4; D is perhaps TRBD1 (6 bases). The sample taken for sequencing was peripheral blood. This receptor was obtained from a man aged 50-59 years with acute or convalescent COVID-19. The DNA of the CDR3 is TGTGCCAGCAGCCTAGACCCAGGGGCCACTAATGAAAAACTGTTTTTT. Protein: CASSLDPGATNEKLFF.